Presented here are 6 T cell receptor beta chains from one specimen sequenced in a study of response to subunit inactivated influenza vaccine. One entry per CDR3 protein results from TCRdb running MiXCR on the RT-PCR reads. Counted here are roughly 710,000 distinct CDR3 sequences, roughly 15% occurring once; the ten biggest clones make up less than 8.5%. The material sequenced was PBMCs from blood, taken less than 15 days before vaccination. These receptors all stem from a man in his forties or fifties who received an inactivated influenza vaccine.

The genes are TRBV7-9 and TRBJ2-1; perhaps TRBD2 as D (6 bases). V was shortened by 5 bases and J by 7 bases, with 18 bases between the two germline ends. The germline V gene has CDR1 SEHNR and CDR2 FQNEAQ (reference sequence). The CDR3 is 15 residues long. CDR3 sequence (DNA): TGTGCCAGCAGCCGAGGCGGAGGGCCGGGGAATGAGCAGTTCTTC. Translation gives CASSRGGGPGNEQFF.

The chain carries TRBV20-1 and TRBJ1-5; D is uncertain. The CDR3 length is 13 residues. V shed 3 bases and J shed 1 base, with 7 bases lying between them. Germline CDR1 reads DFQATT; CDR2 reads SNEGSKA (reference sequence). Here the CDR3 reads CSARRVSNQPQHF. DNA of the CDR3: TGCAGTGCTAGGAGGGTGAGCAATCAGCCCCAGCATTTT.

This chain uses TRBV10-3 with TRBJ2-7; possibly TRBD2 for D (6 bases). V lost 10 bases to trimming and J lost 1 base, with 14 bases between them. The CDR3 is made up of 13 amino acids. The V gene's germline CDR1 is ENHRY and CDR2 SYGVKD. The chain's CDR3 is CATTGDLSYEQYF. The CDR3 bases are TGTGCCACCACGGGGGACCTTTCCTACGAGCAGTACTTC.

This chain joins TRBV20-1 and TRBJ2-6, with D unclear. Germline V gives CDR1 DFQATT, CDR2 SNEGSKA (reference sequence). This CDR3 region has 13 residues. Trimming removed 1 base from V and 5 bases from J, with 6 bases in between. The CDR3 nucleotides read TGCAGTGCTAGAGGAAACTGGGCCAACGTCCTGACTTTC. It specifies CSARGNWANVLTF.

This chain joins TRBV20-1 and TRBJ2-7, with a weak D call TRBD1 (5 bases). Germline CDR1 is DFQATT and CDR2 is SNEGSKA (reference sequence). The CDR3 is 13 residues long. The ends were cut back, 4 bases at V and 11 bases at J, with 21 bases in the middle. The CDR3 sequence is CSATRERNTNKYF. Written as DNA, the CDR3 is TGCAGTGCTACCAGGGAAAGAAATACGAACAAGTACTTC.

This clonotype has only a few counts. V is TRBV9 and J is TRBJ1-2; D not resolved. The CDR3 contains 14 residues. Germline CDR1 SGDLS, CDR2 YYNGEE. The ends were cut back, 0 bases at V and 4 bases at J, with 10 bases in the middle. The CDR3 loop is CASSVEVKGYGYTF. CDR3 nucleotides: TGTGCCAGCAGCGTAGAGGTAAAAGGCTATGGCTACACCTTC. Drawing the rest from reference TRBV9 and TRBJ1-2, the complete variable domain is DSGVTQTPKHLITATGQRVTLRCSPRSGDLSVYWYQQSLDQGLQFLIQYYNGEERAKGNILERFSAQQFPDLHSELNLSSLELGDSALYFCASSVEVKGYGYTFGSGTRLTVV.